This passage covers 27 T cell receptor beta chains from one sample sequenced in a study of blood T cell repertoires in COVID-19. TCRdb's table, derived via immunoSEQ multiplex PCR, lists solely in-frame clones and lacks some. The table lists approximately 210,000 clones, approximately 82% of them singletons, with roughly 12% in the top ten. Material for sequencing was peripheral blood. The receptors were gathered from a woman aged 40-49 years with acute or convalescent COVID-19.

The chain is built from TRBV7-9 and TRBJ2-6; 12 positions agree with TRBD2. This CDR3 has 18 amino acids. Germline CDR1 and CDR2: SEHNR and FQNEAQ (reference sequence). V was clipped by 4 bases and J by 0 bases; unmatched bases: 4. CDR3 region: CASSSTSGSLSGANVLTF. CDR3 in DNA: TGTGCCAGCAGCTCGACTAGCGGGAGTCTCTCTGGGGCCAACGTCCTGACTTTC.

This chain links TRBV28 with TRBJ1-4; 7 nucleotides match TRBD1. The V and J ends lost 7 bases and 7 bases, in that order; junction bases with no gene match: 9. The germline V gene encodes CDR1 MDHEN and CDR2 SYDVKM. The CDR3 contains 14 residues. The CDR3 reads CASNKQGWSEKLFF. CDR3 in DNA: TGTGCCAGCAACAAACAGGGGTGGAGTGAAAAACTGTTTTTT.

V and J are TRBV19 and TRBJ2-2, with 7 bases fitting TRBD1. CDR3 length: 16 residues. Germline V gene lookup returns CDR1 LNHDA and CDR2 SQIVND (reference sequence). The V and J ends lost 7 bases and 0 bases, in that order; junction bases with no gene match: 8. CDR3 sequence: CASKPPGQPNTGELFF. In DNA, the CDR3 is TGTGCCAGTAAACCCCCGGGACAGCCGAACACCGGGGAGCTGTTTTTT.

The chain combines TRBV5-6 with TRBJ1-1, with a tentative D call TRBD1 (6 bases). The V and J ends lost 3 bases and 7 bases respectively, with 13 bases between them. Germline V CDR1 and CDR2: SGHDT, YYEEEE. CDR3 size: 13 residues. As DNA, the CDR3 is TGTGCCAGCAGCTCAGGACAGATTATTGAAGCTTTCTTT. Protein sequence: CASSSGQIIEAFF.

The sample holds one count of this clone. This chain joins TRBV9 and TRBJ2-7, with TRBD1 matching over 7 bases. V trimming: 0 bases; J trimming: 6 bases; junction bases outside the gene matches: 12. The CDR3 has 16 amino acids. Germline V lookup: CDR1 SGDLS, CDR2 YYNGEE. The CDR3 sequence is CASSVGLDRAKAEQYF. In DNA form, the CDR3 reads TGTGCCAGCAGCGTAGGGTTAGACAGGGCAAAGGCCGAGCAGTACTTC.

CDR3 sequence: CASSYPRGGSGNEQFF. As DNA, the CDR3 is TGTGCCAGCAGTTACCCTCGGGGGGGTTCTGGCAATGAGCAGTTCTTC. The J gene is TRBJ2-1, the V gene TRBV6-5; 8 bases are a match to TRBD2. The CDR3 loop spans 16 amino acids. With V trimmed by 2 bases and J by 6 bases, 9 bases remained unmatched. Per the germline V gene, CDR1 is MNHEY and CDR2 is SVGAGI.

The chain has TRBV30 and TRBJ1-2; possibly TRBD1 for D (5 bases). Germline V gene lookup returns CDR1 GTSNPN and CDR2 SVGIG (reference sequence). V was pared by 0 bases and J by 4 bases, with 15 bases between. CDR3 length: 15 residues. CDR3 sequence (DNA): TGTGCCTGGAGTGTAGGGCCCAAACAGGTCTATGGCTACACCTTC. Translated: CAWSVGPKQVYGYTF. The entire variable domain, with the rest obtained from reference TRBV30 and TRBJ1-2, is as follows: SQTIHQWPATLVQPVGSPLSLECTVEGTSNPNLYWYRQAAGRGLQLLFYSVGIGQISSEVPQNLSASRPQDRQFILSSKKLLLSDSGFYLCAWSVGPKQVYGYTFGSGTRLTVV.

This clone has only a few counts. J is TRBJ2-7 and V is TRBV11-2, with 8 bases fitting TRBD2. This CDR3 contains 19 residues. Looked up from germline, CDR1 is SGHAT and CDR2 is FQNNGV. Unmatched junction bases numbered 22, after V lost 5 bases and J lost 4 bases. Here the CDR3 reads CASSPKLGHLIGRVYEQYF. CDR3 nucleotide sequence: TGTGCCAGCAGCCCTAAACTCGGACATCTTATCGGGAGGGTTTACGAGCAGTACTTC. Complete variable domain (other parts from reference TRBV11-2 and TRBJ2-7): EAGVAQSPRYKIIEKRQSVAFWCNPISGHATLYWYQQILGQGPKLLIQFQNNGVVDDSQLPKDRFSAERLKGVDSTLKIQPAKLEDSAVYLCASSPKLGHLIGRVYEQYFGPGTRLTVT.

The genes are TRBV3-1 (or the pseudogene TRBV3-2) and TRBJ2-5, with 11 positions matching TRBD2. CDR3 length equals 14 residues. Germline V gives CDR1 LGHDT, CDR2 YNNKEL (reference sequence). V shed 7 bases and J 3 bases; nucleotides not matched to a gene: 4. The CDR3 bases are TGTGCCAGCATCCTGACTAGCGGGAAAGAGACCCAGTACTTC. Protein: CASILTSGKETQYF.

J is TRBJ2-1 and V is TRBV5-1; 9 bases line up with TRBD2. Germline-derived CDR1 and CDR2 are SGHRS and YFSETQ. Unmatched junction bases numbered 2, after V lost 2 bases and J lost 2 bases. This CDR3 has 15 residues. The CDR3 coding sequence is TGCGCCAGCAGCTTCAAGCGGGAGGCCTACAATGAGCAGTTCTTC. Translation gives CASSFKREAYNEQFF.

The chain recombines TRBV19 with TRBJ1-5; unclear D gene. CDR1 and CDR2 from the germline V gene are LNHDA and SQIVND (reference sequence). The CDR3 consists of 15 residues. Trimming removed 5 bases at V and 6 bases at J, with 17 bases between. The CDR3 DNA reads TGTGCCAGTAGTTTCCTCGGTGGGCTGGGTCAGCCCCAGCATTTT. Protein product: CASSFLGGLGQPQHF.

The CDR3 nucleotides read TGCGCCAGCAGCTTGATGCAGGGGGACGGCTATGGCTACACCTTC. This sequence encodes CASSLMQGDGYGYTF. This chain connects TRBV5-1 to TRBJ1-2, with TRBD1 matching 7 bases. The V and J ends lost 1 base and 4 bases, in that order; junction bases with no gene match: 7. The CDR3 contains 15 residues. CDR1 and CDR2 from the germline V gene are SGHRS and YFSETQ. The full variable domain, completed using reference TRBV5-1 and TRBJ1-2, is KAGVTQTPRYLIKTRGQQVTLSCSPISGHRSVSWYQQTPGQGLQFLFEYFSETQRNKGNFPGRFSGRQFSNSRSEMNVSTLELGDSALYLCASSLMQGDGYGYTFGSGTRLTVV.

The rearrangement joins TRBV29-1 to TRBJ2-7, with D tentatively TRBD2 (6 bases). This CDR3 has 13 amino acids. Per the germline V gene, CDR1 is SQVTM and CDR2 is ANQGSEA. Trimming left V 2 bases short and J 6 bases short, with 14 bases between. The CDR3 region has the DNA TGCAGCGTTGAACGTTCGGGAGTGAGCGAGCAGTACTTC. It specifies CSVERSGVSEQYF.

This chain joins TRBV18 and TRBJ1-5; no reliable D call. V was trimmed by 1 base and J by 0 bases, leaving 7 bases between them. CDR1 KGHSH and CDR2 LQKENI come from the germline V gene. This CDR3 is built from 15 residues. The CDR3 DNA sequence: TGTGCCAGCTCACCACAAGACACTAGCAATCAGCCCCAGCATTTT. As protein: CASSPQDTSNQPQHF.

The chain carries TRBV4-3 and TRBJ2-1; 13 bases align to TRBD2. With 0 bases clipped from V and 4 bases from J, the junction kept 9 bases outside the gene matches. From germline, CDR1 is LGHNA and CDR2 YSLEER. The CDR3 contains 19 residues. For the CDR3, the DNA is TGCGCCAGCAGCCAAGAACGACTAGCGGGAGGCCCACGTTACAATGAGCAGTTCTTC. Amino acid sequence: CASSQERLAGGPRYNEQFF.

The chain couples TRBV2 to TRBJ1-1; possibly TRBD1 for D (6 bases). Trimming shortened V by 6 bases and J by 3 bases, and 14 bases separated the two germline ends. Germline V gives CDR1 SNHLY, CDR2 FYNNEI. The CDR3 covers 14 residues. DNA for the CDR3: TGTGCCAGCAGGGGAGACAGGATCGACACTGAAGCTTTCTTT. Encoded protein: CASRGDRIDTEAFF.

The chain recombines TRBV19 with TRBJ1-5; 9 nucleotides line up with TRBD1. The CDR3 is 15 amino acids. The J segment lost 6 bases and the V segment lost 4 bases, leaving 7 bases of the junction unmatched. Germline V gives CDR1 LNHDA, CDR2 SQIVND (reference sequence). The CDR3, as DNA: TGTGCCAGTAGTACGTCGGGACAGGGCGCTCAGCCCCAGCATTTT. Translated, it gives CASSTSGQGAQPQHF.

Only one count was recorded for this clone. The genes are TRBV12-3 or TRBV12-4 and TRBJ1-1, with no clear D. The CDR3 covers 13 residues. V lost 5 bases to trimming and J lost 4 bases, with 11 bases between them. This CDR3 is CASSRGRVTEAFF. CDR3 sequence (DNA): TGTGCCAGCAGTCGGGGAAGGGTCACTGAAGCTTTCTTT.

The CDR3 sequence: CASSKNRGEPQHF. CDR3 nucleotides: TGTGCCAGTAGTAAGAACAGGGGTGAGCCCCAGCATTTT. V is TRBV19 and J is TRBJ1-5; TRBD1 agrees at 7 bases. Per germline, CDR1 LNHDA and CDR2 SQIVND (reference sequence). After removal of 4 bases from V and 8 bases from J, the junction contained 5 bases not matched to a gene. CDR3 length: 13 residues.

The chain couples TRBV12-3 or TRBV12-4 to TRBJ1-6, with TRBD1 identical over 7 bases. CDR3 length: 13 residues. V was clipped by 6 bases and J by 10 bases; unmatched bases: 6. CDR3 DNA sequence: TGTGCCAGCAGCAGACAGGGCCAATCACCCCTCCACTTT. Translating gives CASSRQGQSPLHF.

V and J are TRBV15 and TRBJ1-4, with D possibly TRBD1 on 6 matching bases. This CDR3 has 15 residues. V lost 0 bases to trimming and J lost 5 bases, with 10 bases between them. The germline CDR1 and CDR2 sequences are LNHNV and YYDKDF (reference sequence). The CDR3 sequence: CATSREGGGNEKLFF. CDR3 coding DNA: TGTGCCACCAGCAGAGAGGGAGGGGGGAATGAAAAACTGTTTTTT.

The J gene is TRBJ2-6, the V gene TRBV7-8; 7 bases line up with TRBD1. Per the germline V gene, CDR1 is SGHVS and CDR2 is FQNEAQ. V lost 5 bases and J lost 0; bases outside the gene matches: 4. The CDR3 totals 16 residues. In DNA, the CDR3 is TGTGCCAGCAGCCCGGGACAGATCTCTGGGGCCAACGTCCTGACTTTC. Translated: CASSPGQISGANVLTF.

The chain combines TRBV6-1 with TRBJ2-7; tentatively, D is TRBD1 (6 bases). The V end lost 0 bases, the J end lost 4 bases, and 13 bases lay between the germline ends. This CDR3 has 15 residues. The germline gives CDR1 MNHNS, CDR2 SASEGT. The CDR3 spells CASSEAHATGYEQYF. DNA for the CDR3: TGTGCCAGCAGTGAAGCCCACGCTACAGGGTACGAGCAGTACTTC.

The chain is built from TRBV6-5 and TRBJ2-3, with D possibly being TRBD2 (5 bases). The germline CDR1 and CDR2 sequences are MNHEY and SVGAGI. The CDR3 spans 15 residues. The V and J ends lost 4 bases and 0 bases respectively, with 11 bases between them. The CDR3 loop reads CASSLRGSSTDTQYF. The CDR3 nucleotides are TGTGCCAGCAGTTTACGGGGAAGTAGCACAGATACGCAGTATTTT.

The J gene is TRBJ1-5, the V gene TRBV6-6; D unclear. The V gene lost 3 bases and the J gene lost 3 bases, with 15 bases spanning the gap. The CDR3 covers 16 residues. Germline CDR1 reads MNHNY; CDR2 reads SVGAGI (reference sequence). The CDR3 DNA is TGTGCCAGCAGTTATGCGGAGAAAGTTAACAATCAGCCCCAGCATTTT. It is translated as CASSYAEKVNNQPQHF.

Only one count was recorded for this clone. V usage is TRBV3-1 (or the pseudogene TRBV3-2) and J usage is TRBJ1-2, with D unresolved. The CDR3 runs to 13 residues. Deletions cut 2 bases from V and 7 bases from J, with 11 bases between. CDR1 is LGHDT, CDR2 YNNKEL, per germline (reference sequence). The CDR3 sequence is CASSQSTRVGYTF. The CDR3 coding sequence is TGTGCCAGCAGCCAATCTACGCGCGTTGGCTACACCTTC.

V gene TRBV5-4 combines with J gene TRBJ1-5; 9 bases map to TRBD1. V was pared by 0 bases and J by 9 bases, with 7 bases of the junction left unmatched. Germline CDR1 is SGHNT and CDR2 is YYREEE (reference sequence). The CDR3 sequence is 15 residues long. The DNA for the CDR3 is TGTGCCAGCAGCTTGGCACAGGGGGCGGAGGGGCCCCAGCATTTT. This encodes CASSLAQGAEGPQHF.